This entry concerns a single T cell receptor beta chain. This entry belongs to a study of blood T cell repertoires in COVID-19. The CDR3 is 15 residues long. In germline, CDR1 is ENHRY, CDR2 SYGVKD. V lost 5 bases, J lost 4 bases, and 8 bases stayed unmatched. Method: immunoSEQ multiplex PCR; TCRdb's copy keeps in-frame clones and lacks some. The sample consists of about 75,000 clones, about nine tenths of them appearing once. Sequencing input: peripheral blood. This rearrangement joins TRBV10-3 to TRBJ2-1, with 7 bases fitting TRBD2. This clonotype was sampled from a woman in her 70s with acute or convalescent COVID-19. CDR3 DNA sequence: TGTGCCATCAGTCTTTTAGATAGCGGGTACAATGAGCAGTTCTTC. It codes for CAISLLDSGYNEQFF.